This T cell receptor beta chain was captured by sequencing in a study of T cells in Graves' hyperthyroidism and ophthalmopathy. CDR1 SEHNR and CDR2 FQNEAQ come from the germline V gene (reference sequence). There are 13 residues in the CDR3. V lost 4 bases, J lost 10 bases, and 6 bases stayed unmatched. Amplification yielded TCR beta CDR3 regions, with RNA transcripts as the source. HTBI primers were used for first-round RT-PCR of the TCR CDR3. TCRdb fed the multiplex PCR reads into MiXCR, producing one record per CDR3 protein. The sample holds 480,000 or so distinct CDR3 sequences; approximately 49% are singletons and the top ten take 35% to 50%. Study-wide results and caveats: Before onset, ophthalmopathy was predicted by the model a median around 6 months earlier. A 13 V-J signature model discriminated ophthalmopathy versus stable hyperthyroidism.

This clonotype was counted many times. Antigen: not known. The source is an adult woman with Graves' disease, either hyperthyroidism or ophthalmopathy (not recorded which). Sequencing was done on a sample of peripheral blood or thyroid tissue (not recorded which). The gene calls are TRBV7-9 and TRBJ1-2; 10 nucleotides match TRBD1. The CDR3 protein is CASSSDRGLNYTF. The CDR3 region has the DNA TGTGCCAGCAGCTCCGACAGGGGGCTGAACTACACCTTC. The full variable domain, in which reference TRBV7-9 and TRBJ1-2 provide the parts outside the CDR3, is DTGVSQNPRHKITKRGQNVTFRCDPISEHNRLYWYRQTLGQGPEFLTYFQNEAQLEKSRLLSDRFSAERPKGSFSTLEIQRTEQGDSAMYLCASSSDRGLNYTFGSGTRLTVV.